These 30 T cell receptor beta chains came from one sample sequenced in a study of beta chain features in type 1 diabetes. No cognate antigen is known for these TCRs. The study reverse transcribed the entire isolated RNA, so it sequenced expressed TCRB transcripts. Clones were sequenced by immunoSEQ multiplex PCR, and TCRdb holds only the in-frame ones, with some missing. Seen here are about 260,000 clones, roughly a quarter observed once, and the top ten hold around 0.012%. General study points: For Type 1 diabetes patients, all four CD4+ subsets carried TCRB CDR3s that were moderately but significantly shorter.

Sequencing input: naive CD4+ T cells from blood. The receptors originated from a woman in her twenties or thirties with type 1 diabetes.

This clone was picked up a small number of times. V usage is TRBV29-1 and J usage is TRBJ2-3; D uncertain. This CDR3 has 14 residues. V lost 2 bases, J lost 0 bases, and 9 bases lay in between. Per germline, CDR1 SQVTM and CDR2 ANQGSEA. The CDR3 sequence: CSVEIPVSTDTQYF. CDR3 DNA sequence: TGCAGCGTTGAAATTCCAGTGAGCACAGATACGCAGTATTTT.

This clone occurred once. The chain employs TRBV6-1 and TRBJ2-1; tentatively, D is TRBD2 (6 bases). CDR3 length equals 14 residues. The V end was cut by 5 bases, the J end by 9 bases, with 17 bases between. The germline gives CDR1 MNHNS, CDR2 SASEGT. CDR3 in DNA: TGTGCCAGCAGTCTAGGACTACCCCTCGGTGAGCAGTTCTTC. It codes for CASSLGLPLGEQFF.

This clone was observed a few times. The CDR3 bases are TGTGCCAGCAGCGTAGCAGGGTATAACGGCTACACCTTC. This sequence encodes CASSVAGYNGYTF. This chain connects TRBV9 to TRBJ1-2, with D possibly being TRBD1 (5 bases). Germline CDR1 and CDR2: SGDLS and YYNGEE. This CDR3 has 13 amino acids. The germline V and J ends were trimmed by 0 bases and 8 bases, with 11 bases remaining between them.

Only a few counts were recorded for this clone. V gene TRBV9 combines with J gene TRBJ2-1, with D possibly matching TRBD2 (5 bases). The germline CDR1 and CDR2 sequences are SGDLS and YYNGEE. V shed 0 bases and J shed 0 bases, with 13 bases lying between them. CDR3 size: 17 residues. CDR3: CASSVATDYHSYNEQFF. The CDR3, as DNA: TGTGCCAGCAGCGTAGCTACCGACTACCACTCCTACAATGAGCAGTTCTTC.

This clone was counted between two and nine times. The chain recombines TRBV7-3 with TRBJ2-6; TRBD2 matches at 7 bases. With 0 bases clipped from V and 2 bases from J, the junction kept 1 base outside the gene matches. There are 16 residues in the CDR3. Germline loops: CDR1 SGHTA, CDR2 FQGTGA. CDR3 sequence (DNA): TGTGCCAGCAGCTTAACGGGGGGGACTGGGGCCAACGTCCTGACTTTC. As protein: CASSLTGGTGANVLTF.

With regard to this clone: Relative to the germline gene, one junction end is altered; a read error may explain this. CDR3 DNA sequence: TGTGCTAGCAGCTTGGGAGGAACTGGGGCCAACGTCCTGACTTTC. Protein: CASSLGGTGANVLTF. The chain has TRBV7-7 and TRBJ2-6; possible D gene TRBD2, 6 bases. The CDR3 consists of 15 residues. Looked up from germline, CDR1 is SSHAT and CDR2 is FNYEAQ (reference sequence).

The genes are TRBV5-1 and TRBJ2-1; 7 positions agree with TRBD1. The germline gives CDR1 SGHRS, CDR2 YFSETQ. The J segment lost 2 bases and the V segment lost 3 bases, leaving 5 bases of the junction unmatched. This CDR3 comprises 15 residues. The CDR3 is CASSSSTGPYNEQFF. The DNA of the CDR3 is TGCGCCAGCAGCTCGTCGACAGGGCCCTACAATGAGCAGTTCTTC. Filled out from reference TRBV5-1 and TRBJ2-1, the complete variable domain reads KAGVTQTPRYLIKTRGQQVTLSCSPISGHRSVSWYQQTPGQGLQFLFEYFSETQRNKGNFPGRFSGRQFSNSRSEMNVSTLELGDSALYLCASSSSTGPYNEQFFGPGTRLTVL.

This clone was picked up a small number of times. The genes are TRBV15 and TRBJ2-7; a weak D match, TRBD1 (6 bases). The CDR3 covers 14 residues. V lost 0 bases and J 4 bases, leaving 10 bases between the germline ends. In germline, CDR1 is LNHNV, CDR2 YYDKDF (reference sequence). DNA for the CDR3: TGTGCCACCAGCAGAGAGGGGGCAGGGTACGAGCAGTACTTC. This sequence encodes CATSREGAGYEQYF.

This clone has only a few counts. The J gene is TRBJ1-2, the V gene TRBV4-2; D not certain. Germline CDR1 and CDR2: LGHNA and YNFKEQ. The CDR3 runs 14 residues. Between the trimmed V and J ends, which lost 0 bases and 4 bases, there was a span of 9 bases. The DNA for the CDR3 is TGTGCCAGCAGCCAAGATGAGGGTCTCTATGGCTACACCTTC. Its translation: CASSQDEGLYGYTF.

The genes are TRBV6-5 and TRBJ2-1; 12 bases are a match to TRBD2. Germline V gene lookup returns CDR1 MNHEY and CDR2 SVGAGI. Trimming cost V 5 bases and J 4 bases; bases outside gene matches: 3. The CDR3 totals 15 residues. CDR3: CASSPGLAGYNEQFF. The CDR3 DNA reads TGTGCCAGCAGTCCGGGACTAGCGGGTTACAATGAGCAGTTCTTC.

The CDR3 loop is CASSDGPSGFF. In DNA, the CDR3 is TGTGCCAGCAGCGACGGGCCAAGCGGGTTCTTC. The chain recombines TRBV5-4 with TRBJ2-1; D may be TRBD2 (5 bases). This CDR3 has 11 amino acids. V was clipped by 4 bases and J by 15 bases, with 14 bases between them. CDR1 and CDR2 (germline): SGHNT, YYREEE (reference sequence).

This clone was observed a handful of times. The rearrangement uses TRBV29-1 and TRBJ1-2, with TRBD1 identical over 7 bases. The CDR3 length is 14 residues. In germline, CDR1 is SQVTM, CDR2 ANQGSEA. V was clipped by 7 bases and J by 2 bases; unmatched bases: 10. The CDR3 DNA reads as TGCAGCGGTTTGGCACAGGGGACCAACTATGGCTACACCTTC. Its protein product is CSGLAQGTNYGYTF.

V is TRBV18 and J is TRBJ2-3; D is perhaps TRBD2 (6 bases). This CDR3 has 16 amino acids. The V end lost 1 base, the J end lost 0 bases, and 11 bases lay between the germline ends. Per the germline V gene, CDR1 is KGHSH and CDR2 is LQKENI. The CDR3 loop reads CASSPLSGTSTDTQYF. The CDR3 DNA follows: TGTGCCAGCTCACCACTTAGCGGAACTAGCACAGATACGCAGTATTTT.

In this sample, this clone turned up a few times. The chain is built from TRBV7-2 and TRBJ1-2; 8 positions agree with TRBD1. The V and J ends lost 6 bases and 7 bases, in that order; junction bases with no gene match: 10. The CDR3 has 14 residues. Germline V gives CDR1 SGHTA, CDR2 FQGNSA. The CDR3 here is CASSVDRGYLGYTF. The CDR3 bases are TGTGCCAGCAGTGTTGACAGGGGATACCTTGGCTACACCTTC.

The rearrangement uses TRBV29-1 and TRBJ1-2; the D gene is possibly TRBD1 (6 bases). Trimming took off 0 bases at V and 8 bases at J, with 16 bases between the two ends. CDR1 is SQVTM and CDR2 is ANQGSEA in the germline V gene. The CDR3 is 14 amino acids. The CDR3 bases are TGCAGCGTTGAAGATTCTATGGGGGCCCCCGGCTACACCTTC. Translating gives CSVEDSMGAPGYTF. The full variable domain, completed using reference TRBV29-1 and TRBJ1-2, is SAVISQKPSRDICQRGTSLTIQCQVDSQVTMMFWYRQQPGQSLTLIATANQGSEATYESGFVIDKFPISRPNLTFSTLTVSNMSPEDSSIYLCSVEDSMGAPGYTFGSGTRLTVV.

This rearrangement joins TRBV30 to TRBJ1-1; 7 nucleotides match TRBD1. With V trimmed by 5 bases and J by 4 bases, 7 bases remained unmatched. Per germline, CDR1 GTSNPN and CDR2 SVGIG (reference sequence). The CDR3 runs to 13 residues. The CDR3 DNA reads TGTGCCTGGGACTCCCAGGGGGGCACTGAAGCTTTCTTT. Translating it yields CAWDSQGGTEAFF.

This clone has a handful of counts. The same CDR3 can be traced to other DNA sequences in this sample. The gene calls are TRBV28 and TRBJ2-1; possibly TRBD2 for D (5 bases). V gave up 2 bases and J gave up 0 bases, with 8 bases separating them. CDR1 is MDHEN and CDR2 is SYDVKM in the germline V gene. The CDR3 runs to 15 residues. The CDR3 region has the DNA TGTGCCAGCAGTTTAGGTGGGAGCTCCTACAATGAGCAGTTCTTC. Residues: CASSLGGSSYNEQFF.

This sequence joins TRBV7-9 and TRBJ1-1; a weak D match, TRBD1 (6 bases). Trimming took off 2 bases at V and 5 bases at J, with 12 bases between the two ends. Germline lookup yields CDR1 SEHNR and CDR2 FQNEAQ (reference sequence). This CDR3 contains 14 residues. The CDR3 region is CASSLRQEATEAFF. The CDR3 nucleotides are TGTGCCAGCAGCTTAAGACAGGAGGCAACTGAAGCTTTCTTT.

This clone was counted only a few times. This chain connects TRBV2 to TRBJ2-2; possibly TRBD1 for D (6 bases). There are 16 residues in the CDR3. CDR1 is SNHLY, CDR2 FYNNEI, per germline. Trimming shortened V by 2 bases and J by 0 bases, and 10 bases separated the two germline ends. The chain's CDR3 is CASSEQGQTNTGELFF. The CDR3 nucleotides read TGTGCCAGCAGTGAACAGGGGCAGACGAACACCGGGGAGCTGTTTTTT.

This chain joins TRBV20-1 and TRBJ2-5; D is perhaps TRBD2 (5 bases). Germline V lookup: CDR1 DFQATT, CDR2 SNEGSKA (reference sequence). The CDR3 has 11 amino acids. The CDR3 DNA follows: TGCAGGATCCAAAGAGGGGAGACCCAGTACTTC. This encodes CRIQRGETQYF.

The chain couples TRBV30 to TRBJ1-4; D gene uncertain. This CDR3 comprises 14 residues. Per the germline V gene, CDR1 is GTSNPN and CDR2 is SVGIG (reference sequence). The V gene lost 2 bases and the J gene lost 7 bases, with 14 bases spanning the gap. The CDR3 sequence is CAWSLTPLSEKLFF. CDR3 nucleotides: TGTGCCTGGAGTTTAACCCCATTGAGTGAAAAACTGTTTTTT. Filled out from reference TRBV30 and TRBJ1-4, the complete variable domain reads SQTIHQWPATLVQPVGSPLSLECTVEGTSNPNLYWYRQAAGRGLQLLFYSVGIGQISSEVPQNLSASRPQDRQFILSSKKLLLSDSGFYLCAWSLTPLSEKLFFGSGTQLSVL.

This clone has just a few counts. This chain links TRBV15 with TRBJ2-5; weak D call: TRBD2 (5 bases). V lost 0 bases and J lost 0, with 8 bases in between. CDR3 length equals 15 residues. Germline values: CDR1 LNHNV, CDR2 YYDKDF (reference sequence). Written as DNA, the CDR3 is TGTGCCACCAGCAGAGACCCTAGCTACCAAGAGACCCAGTACTTC. As protein: CATSRDPSYQETQYF.

This clone came up a few times. The V and J genes are TRBV7-9 and TRBJ1-1; no reliable D call. Trimming shortened V by 6 bases and J by 4 bases, and 15 bases separated the two germline ends. CDR3 size: 14 residues. The germline gives CDR1 SEHNR, CDR2 FQNEAQ (reference sequence). CDR3 nucleotides: TGTGCCAGCAGACTGCTAGAGTCGGGCACTGAAGCTTTCTTT. Translated, it gives CASRLLESGTEAFF.

This clone was found a few times. V and J are TRBV14 and TRBJ2-1; the D is unclear. The V end was cut by 5 bases, the J end by 6 bases, with 20 bases between. CDR1 is SGHDN, CDR2 FVKESK, per germline. There are 16 residues in the CDR3. The CDR3 bases are TGTGCCAGCAGCTCAGTAGTTGGCTGGGCTGGCAATGAGCAGTTCTTC. The encoded protein is CASSSVVGWAGNEQFF.

V usage is TRBV2 and J usage is TRBJ2-7, with D perhaps matching TRBD1 (5 bases). Germline V lookup: CDR1 SNHLY, CDR2 FYNNEI. The CDR3 runs to 11 residues. Trimming took 7 bases from V and 5 from J, leaving 9 bases between them. Here the CDR3 DNA reads TGTGCCAGCAATTGGGGCAACGAGCAGTACTTC. The encoded protein is CASNWGNEQYF.

V gene TRBV2 combines with J gene TRBJ2-7; no firm D call. The CDR3 length is 14 residues. In germline, CDR1 is SNHLY, CDR2 FYNNEI. Trimming stripped 3 bases from V and 0 bases from J, with 9 bases between. The DNA of the CDR3 is TGTGCCAGCAGTGATCAGGTCCTCTCCTACGAGCAGTACTTC. Translated, it gives CASSDQVLSYEQYF. The full variable domain, its missing parts supplied by reference TRBV2 and TRBJ2-7, is EPEVTQTPSHQVTQMGQEVILRCVPISNHLYFYWYRQILGQKVEFLVSFYNNEISEKSEIFDDQFSVERPDGSNFTLKIRSTKLEDSAMYFCASSDQVLSYEQYFGPGTRLTVT.

The J gene is TRBJ1-2, the V gene TRBV28; 9 bases agree with TRBD1. The germline V gene has CDR1 MDHEN and CDR2 SYDVKM. CDR3 length: 13 residues. Losses at the gene ends were 6 bases for V and 6 bases for J; bases not matched to a gene: 5. The DNA for the CDR3 is TGTGCCAGCAGCCCGGGACAGGGAGATGGCTACACCTTC. This translates into CASSPGQGDGYTF.

The chain carries TRBV10-3 and TRBJ1-5, with a possible D match to TRBD1 (5 bases). Germline CDR1 is ENHRY and CDR2 is SYGVKD. V lost 4 bases and J 1 base, leaving 11 bases between the germline ends. The CDR3 has 15 residues. The CDR3 DNA reads TGTGCCATCAGTGTTACGGGGGGGAGCAATCAGCCCCAGCATTTT. Amino acid sequence: CAISVTGGSNQPQHF.

This clone showed up just a few times. The chain recombines TRBV29-1 with TRBJ1-3; D gene uncertain. Germline CDR1 is SQVTM and CDR2 is ANQGSEA. Trimming pared 5 bases from V and 3 bases from J, leaving 5 bases between. The CDR3 contains 11 residues. The CDR3 DNA reads TGCAGCGTTTTAATTGGAAACACCATATATTTT. Amino acid sequence: CSVLIGNTIYF.

The V call is TRBV5-1, the J call TRBJ1-2; TRBD1 is a possible D gene (5 bases). The CDR3 is 15 amino acids. V lost 3 bases and J lost 4, with 16 bases in between. Germline lookup yields CDR1 SGHRS and CDR2 YFSETQ. CDR3: CASSSGDGSSYGYTF. CDR3 DNA: TGCGCCAGCAGCTCGGGGGACGGTTCTTCCTATGGCTACACCTTC. Looking up the rest from reference TRBV5-1 and TRBJ1-2 gives the full variable domain: KAGVTQTPRYLIKTRGQQVTLSCSPISGHRSVSWYQQTPGQGLQFLFEYFSETQRNKGNFPGRFSGRQFSNSRSEMNVSTLELGDSALYLCASSSGDGSSYGYTFGSGTRLTVV.